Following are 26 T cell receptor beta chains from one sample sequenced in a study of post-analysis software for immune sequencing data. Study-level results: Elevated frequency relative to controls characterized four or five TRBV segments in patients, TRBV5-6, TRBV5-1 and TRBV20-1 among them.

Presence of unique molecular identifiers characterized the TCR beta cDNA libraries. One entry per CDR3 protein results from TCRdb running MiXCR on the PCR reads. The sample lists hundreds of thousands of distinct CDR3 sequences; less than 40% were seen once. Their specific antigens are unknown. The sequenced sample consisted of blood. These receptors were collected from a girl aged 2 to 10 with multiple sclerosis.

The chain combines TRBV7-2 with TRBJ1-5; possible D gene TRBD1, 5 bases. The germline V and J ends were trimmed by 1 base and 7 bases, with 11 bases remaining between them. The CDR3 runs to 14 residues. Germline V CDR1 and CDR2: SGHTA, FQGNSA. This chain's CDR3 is CASSLVRVNQPQHF. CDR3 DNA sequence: TGTGCCAGCAGCTTAGTCAGGGTGAACCAGCCCCAGCATTTT.

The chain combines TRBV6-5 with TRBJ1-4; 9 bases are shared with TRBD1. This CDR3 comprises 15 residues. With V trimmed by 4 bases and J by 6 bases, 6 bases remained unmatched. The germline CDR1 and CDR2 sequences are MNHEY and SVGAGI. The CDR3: CASSLDRGPDEKLFF. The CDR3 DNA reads TGTGCCAGCAGTTTGGACAGGGGCCCGGATGAAAAACTGTTTTTT.

The CDR3: CSASVSGQPQHF. In DNA form, the CDR3 reads TGCAGTGCTAGTGTCTCGGGTCAGCCCCAGCATTTT. The rearrangement uses TRBV20-1 and TRBJ1-5; D is undetermined. Trimming took off 3 bases at V and 6 bases at J, with 9 bases between the two ends. The CDR3 is made up of 12 amino acids. CDR1 DFQATT and CDR2 SNEGSKA come from the germline V gene (reference sequence).

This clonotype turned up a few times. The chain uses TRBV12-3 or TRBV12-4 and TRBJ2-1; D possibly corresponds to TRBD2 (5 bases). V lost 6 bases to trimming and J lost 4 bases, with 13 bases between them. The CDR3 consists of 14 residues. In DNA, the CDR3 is TGTGCCAGCAGCCTGGAGGTGGAGTACAATGAGCAGTTCTTC. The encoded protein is CASSLEVEYNEQFF.

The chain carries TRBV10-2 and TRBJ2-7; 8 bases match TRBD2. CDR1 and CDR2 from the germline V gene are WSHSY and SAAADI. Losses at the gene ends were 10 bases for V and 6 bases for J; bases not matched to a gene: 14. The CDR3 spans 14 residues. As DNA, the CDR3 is TGCGCCACTCTGGGTGGTAGCGGGACAACCGAGCAGTACTTC. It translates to CATLGGSGTTEQYF.

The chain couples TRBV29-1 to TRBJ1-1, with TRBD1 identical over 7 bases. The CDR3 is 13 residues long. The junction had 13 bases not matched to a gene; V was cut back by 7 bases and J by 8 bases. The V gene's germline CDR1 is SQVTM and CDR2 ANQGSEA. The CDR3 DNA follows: TGCAGCGCCTCGAAGGCCGGGACAGCCGAAGCTTTCTTT. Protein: CSASKAGTAEAFF.

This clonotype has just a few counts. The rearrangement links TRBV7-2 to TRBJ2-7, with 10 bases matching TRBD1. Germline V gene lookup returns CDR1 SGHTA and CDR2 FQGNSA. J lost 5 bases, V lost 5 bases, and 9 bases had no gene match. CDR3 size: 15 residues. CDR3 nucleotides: TGTGCCAGCAGCCACTCGGGACAGGGGACCCACGAGCAGTACTTC. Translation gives CASSHSGQGTHEQYF.

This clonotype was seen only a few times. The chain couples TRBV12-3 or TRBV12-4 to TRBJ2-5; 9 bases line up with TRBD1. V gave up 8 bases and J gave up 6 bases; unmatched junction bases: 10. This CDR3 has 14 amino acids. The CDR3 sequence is CASSTDRGRKTQYF. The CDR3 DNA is TGTGCCAGCTCGACCGACAGGGGGAGAAAGACCCAGTACTTC.

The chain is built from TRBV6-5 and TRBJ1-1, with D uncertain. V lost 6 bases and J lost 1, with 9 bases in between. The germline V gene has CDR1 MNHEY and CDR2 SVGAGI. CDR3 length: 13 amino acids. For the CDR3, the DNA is TGTGCCAGCAGATTTACAGCGAACACTGAAGCTTTCTTT. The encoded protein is CASRFTANTEAFF.

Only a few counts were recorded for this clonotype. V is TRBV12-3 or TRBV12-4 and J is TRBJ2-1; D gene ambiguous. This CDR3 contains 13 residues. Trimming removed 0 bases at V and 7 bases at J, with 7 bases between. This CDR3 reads CASSLARPNEQFF. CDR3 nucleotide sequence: TGTGCCAGCAGTTTAGCCAGGCCAAATGAGCAGTTCTTC.

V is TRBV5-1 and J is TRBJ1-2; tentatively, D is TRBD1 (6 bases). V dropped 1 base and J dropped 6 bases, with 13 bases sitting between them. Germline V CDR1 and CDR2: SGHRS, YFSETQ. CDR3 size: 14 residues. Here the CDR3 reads CASSLKYRDHGYTF. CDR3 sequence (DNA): TGCGCCAGCAGCTTGAAATACAGGGACCATGGCTACACCTTC. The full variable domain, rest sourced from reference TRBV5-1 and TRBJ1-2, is KAGVTQTPRYLIKTRGQQVTLSCSPISGHRSVSWYQQTPGQGLQFLFEYFSETQRNKGNFPGRFSGRQFSNSRSEMNVSTLELGDSALYLCASSLKYRDHGYTFGSGTRLTVV.

For the CDR3, the DNA is TGTGCCAGCAGCGTAGGGGGAGAAGAAGAGACCCAGTACTTC. Translated: CASSVGGEEETQYF. The J gene is TRBJ2-5, the V gene TRBV9; a possible D gene is TRBD2 (5 bases). This CDR3 is built from 14 residues. Deletions cut 0 bases from V and 3 bases from J, with 9 bases between. Germline V gives CDR1 SGDLS, CDR2 YYNGEE.

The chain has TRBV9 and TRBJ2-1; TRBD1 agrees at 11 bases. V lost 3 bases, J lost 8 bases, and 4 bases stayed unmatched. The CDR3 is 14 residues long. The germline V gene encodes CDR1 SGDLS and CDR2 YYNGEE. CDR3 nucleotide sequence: TGTGCCAGCAGCGCAAGGACAGGGGGCTATGAGCAGTTCTTC. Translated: CASSARTGGYEQFF.

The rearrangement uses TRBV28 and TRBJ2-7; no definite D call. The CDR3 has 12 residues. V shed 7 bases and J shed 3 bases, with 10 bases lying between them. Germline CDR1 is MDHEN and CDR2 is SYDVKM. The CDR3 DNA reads TGTGCCAGCAACCGGAGACTCTACGAGCAGTACTTC. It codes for CASNRRLYEQYF.

CDR3 in amino acids: CASSFGARAYEQYF. The CDR3, as DNA: TGTGCCAGCAGCTTCGGAGCGAGAGCCTACGAGCAGTACTTC. The V gene is TRBV7-2, the J gene TRBJ2-7; D is uncertain. The germline CDR1 and CDR2 sequences are SGHTA and FQGNSA. This CDR3 has 14 residues. Trimming took 3 bases from V and 2 from J, leaving 11 bases between them. Combining the CDR3 with reference TRBV7-2 and TRBJ2-7 gives the whole variable domain GAGVSQSPSNKVTEKGKDVELRCDPISGHTALYWYRQSLGQGLEFLIYFQGNSAPDKSGLPSDRFSAERTGGSVSTLTIQRTQQEDSAVYLCASSFGARAYEQYFGPGTRLTVT.

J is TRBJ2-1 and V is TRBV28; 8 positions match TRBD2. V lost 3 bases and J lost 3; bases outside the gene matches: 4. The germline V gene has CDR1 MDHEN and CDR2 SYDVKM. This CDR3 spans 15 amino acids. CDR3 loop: CASSLGGRIYNEQFF. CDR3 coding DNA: TGTGCCAGCAGTTTGGGCGGGAGGATCTACAATGAGCAGTTCTTC. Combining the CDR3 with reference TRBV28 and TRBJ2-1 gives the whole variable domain DVKVTQSSRYLVKRTGEKVFLECVQDMDHENMFWYRQDPGLGLRLIYFSYDVKMKEKGDIPEGYSVSREKKERFSLILESASTNQTSMYLCASSLGGRIYNEQFFGPGTRLTVL.

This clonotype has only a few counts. Here the CDR3 DNA reads TGTGCCAGCAGTTTTTTCAGCGGGGGCCCACCTTCCTACGAGCAGTACTTC. Amino acids: CASSFFSGGPPSYEQYF. This chain uses TRBV12-3 or TRBV12-4 with TRBJ2-7, with 8 bases fitting TRBD2. V lost 3 bases to trimming and J lost 1 base; unmatched junction nucleotides: 11. The CDR3 extends over 17 amino acids.

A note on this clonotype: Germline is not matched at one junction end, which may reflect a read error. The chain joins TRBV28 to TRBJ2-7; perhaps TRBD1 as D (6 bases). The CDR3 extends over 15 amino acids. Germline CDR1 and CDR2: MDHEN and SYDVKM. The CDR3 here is CASSLSVRGSNEQYF. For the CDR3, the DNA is TGTGCCAGCAGTTTAAGCGTCAGGGGCTCCAACGAGCAGTACTTC. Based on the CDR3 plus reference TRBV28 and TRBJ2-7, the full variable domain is DVKVTQSSRYLVKRTGEKVFLECVQDMDHENMFWYRQDPGLGLRLIYFSYDVKMKEKGDIPEGYSVSREKKERFSLILESASTNQTSMYLCASSLSVRGSNEQYFGPGTRLTVT.

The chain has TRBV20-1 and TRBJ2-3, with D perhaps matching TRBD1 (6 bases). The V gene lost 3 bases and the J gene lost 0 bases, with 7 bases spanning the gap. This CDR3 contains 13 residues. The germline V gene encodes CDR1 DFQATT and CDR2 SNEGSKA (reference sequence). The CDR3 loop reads CSARRGSTDTQYF. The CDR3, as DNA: TGCAGTGCTAGGAGGGGGAGCACAGATACGCAGTATTTT.

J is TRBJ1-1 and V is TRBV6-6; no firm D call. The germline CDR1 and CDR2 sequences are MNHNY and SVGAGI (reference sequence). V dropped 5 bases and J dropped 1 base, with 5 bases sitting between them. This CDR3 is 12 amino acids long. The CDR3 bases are TGTGCCAGCAGTAGGTGGAACACTGAAGCTTTCTTT. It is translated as CASSRWNTEAFF.

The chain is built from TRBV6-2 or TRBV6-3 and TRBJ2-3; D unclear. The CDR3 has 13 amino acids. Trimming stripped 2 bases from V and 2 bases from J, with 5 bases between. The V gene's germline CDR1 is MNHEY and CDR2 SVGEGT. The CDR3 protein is CASSYGATDTQYF. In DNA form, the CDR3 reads TGTGCCAGCAGTTACGGCGCCACAGATACGCAGTATTTT.

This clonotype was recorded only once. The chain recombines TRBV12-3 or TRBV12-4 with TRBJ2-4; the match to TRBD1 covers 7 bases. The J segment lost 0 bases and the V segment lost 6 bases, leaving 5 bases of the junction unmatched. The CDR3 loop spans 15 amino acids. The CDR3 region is CASSRTGVAKNIQYF. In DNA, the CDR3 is TGTGCCAGCAGCCGTACAGGGGTAGCCAAAAACATTCAGTACTTC.

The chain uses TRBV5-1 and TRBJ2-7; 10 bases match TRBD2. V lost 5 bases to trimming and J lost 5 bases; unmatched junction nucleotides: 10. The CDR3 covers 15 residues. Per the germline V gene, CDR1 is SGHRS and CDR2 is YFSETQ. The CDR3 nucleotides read TGCGCCAGCAGGCCCCAAGCGGGAGGGCCCAACGAGCAGTACTTC. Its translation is CASRPQAGGPNEQYF.

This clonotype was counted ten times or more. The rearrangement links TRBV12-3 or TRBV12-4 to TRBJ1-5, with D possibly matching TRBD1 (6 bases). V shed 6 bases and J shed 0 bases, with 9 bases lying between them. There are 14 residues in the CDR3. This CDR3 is CASSLQGSNQPQHF. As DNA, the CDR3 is TGTGCCAGCAGCCTACAGGGTAGCAATCAGCCCCAGCATTTT.

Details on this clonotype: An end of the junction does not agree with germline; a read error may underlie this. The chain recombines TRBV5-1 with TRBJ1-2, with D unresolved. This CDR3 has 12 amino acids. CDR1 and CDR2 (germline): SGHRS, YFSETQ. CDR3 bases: TGCGCCAGCAGCGCGGACGGGTATGACTACACCTTC. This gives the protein CASSADGYDYTF.

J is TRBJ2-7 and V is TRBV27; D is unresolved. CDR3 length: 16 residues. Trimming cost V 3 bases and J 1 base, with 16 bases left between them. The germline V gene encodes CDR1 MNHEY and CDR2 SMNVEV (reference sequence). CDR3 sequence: CASSFMFTAPSYEQYF. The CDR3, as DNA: TGTGCCAGCAGTTTTATGTTTACGGCTCCTTCCTACGAGCAGTACTTC.